Following are 30 T cell receptor beta chains from one sample sequenced in a study of T cells and copy number aberrations in small-cell lung cancer. Clones were read by immunoSEQ multiplex PCR, and TCRdb kept only the in-frame ones, dropping some. In the table there are about 3,100 clones, 90% of which are singletons. The sequencing sample was made of normal tissue next to the tumor. These TCRs come from a man aged 45-65 years with small cell lung cancer.

This clone was counted a single time. The genes are TRBV6-1 and TRBJ2-6; no clear D gene. Germline loops: CDR1 MNHNS, CDR2 SASEGT. The V and J ends lost 1 base and 0 bases respectively, with 10 bases between them. This CDR3 is built from 17 residues. CDR3 sequence: CASSEDQLYSGANVLTF. The CDR3 bases are TGTGCCAGCAGTGAAGATCAGCTATACTCTGGGGCCAACGTCCTGACTTTC.

The chain carries TRBV9 and TRBJ2-1; D is unclear. The CDR3 extends over 13 amino acids. Between the trimmed V and J ends, which lost 3 bases and 6 bases, there was a span of 10 bases. In germline, CDR1 is SGDLS, CDR2 YYNGEE. The CDR3 sequence: CASSGNDLNEQFF. The CDR3, as DNA: TGTGCCAGCAGCGGTAATGATCTCAATGAGCAGTTCTTC.

Concerning this clone: Other DNA sequences of this sample code for an identical CDR3. The rearrangement uses TRBV30 and TRBJ2-2; D may match TRBD1 or TRBD2 (5 bases each). The ends were cut back, 5 bases at V and 1 base at J, with 11 bases in the middle. The CDR3 runs 14 residues. CDR1 is GTSNPN and CDR2 is SVGIG in the germline V gene (reference sequence). CDR3 loop: CAWQGVGNTGELFF. The CDR3 bases are TGTGCCTGGCAGGGAGTGGGGAACACCGGGGAGCTGTTTTTT.

As concerns this clone: Since a much larger clone is just one base distant, this may be a read error. In the same sample, other DNA sequences code for this CDR3. The chain recombines TRBV25-1 with TRBJ2-7; D gene unclear. Germline CDR1 is MGHDK and CDR2 is SYGVNS. The CDR3 covers 12 residues. The CDR3 DNA follows: TGTGCCAGCAGTGTCAGCTCCTACGAGCAGTATTTC. This gives the protein CASSVSSYEQYF.

The rearrangement links TRBV30 to TRBJ1-2, with TRBD1 matching over 8 bases. Germline V gene data show CDR1 as GTSNPN and CDR2 as SVGIG (reference sequence). The CDR3 loop spans 18 amino acids. V was pared by 2 bases and J by 1 base, with 15 bases of the junction left unmatched. CDR3 region: CAWSLLRQGQHRNYGYTF. In DNA, the CDR3 is TGTGCCTGGAGTCTCCTCCGACAGGGGCAACACCGTAACTATGGCTACACCTTC.

The rearrangement joins TRBV4-1 to TRBJ1-1; 7 bases are shared with TRBD1. CDR3 length equals 14 residues. The germline V gene encodes CDR1 MGHRA and CDR2 YSYEKL. The trim removed 6 bases at V and 4 bases at J, leaving 8 bases unmatched. The CDR3: CASRPRGQVTEAFF. In DNA, the CDR3 is TGCGCCAGCAGACCTAGGGGGCAGGTCACTGAAGCTTTCTTT.

The genes are TRBV5-4 and TRBJ2-5, with D hard to call. Germline V gene sequence: CDR1 SGHNT, CDR2 YYREEE (reference sequence). The ends were cut back, 0 bases at V and 0 bases at J, with 9 bases in the middle. CDR3 length equals 15 residues. The CDR3 DNA reads TGTGCCAGCAGCTTGGGCGGCCGGAACCAAGAGACCCAGTACTTC. Its translation: CASSLGGRNQETQYF.

The chain has TRBV4-1 and TRBJ1-4, with a tentative D call TRBD1 (5 bases). Trimming left V 0 bases short and J 11 bases short, with 13 bases between. Germline V CDR1 and CDR2: MGHRA, YSYEKL. This CDR3 has 14 amino acids. CDR3 nucleotide sequence: TGCGCCAGCAGCCAAGATAGTGTTGGGGACAAACTGTTTTTT. Translated: CASSQDSVGDKLFF.

The V gene is TRBV19, the J gene TRBJ1-4; 7 nucleotides align to TRBD1. Germline CDR1 LNHDA, CDR2 SQIVND (reference sequence). V shed 4 bases and J 5 bases; nucleotides not matched to a gene: 4. The CDR3 runs to 14 residues. The CDR3 DNA sequence: TGTGCCAGTAGTACTCGGACAGGAAATGAAAAACTGTTTTTT. This translates into CASSTRTGNEKLFF. The whole variable domain, filled in from reference TRBV19 and TRBJ1-4, reads DGGITQSPKYLFRKEGQNVTLSCEQNLNHDAMYWYRQDPGQGLRLIYYSQIVNDFQKGDIAEGYSVSREKKESFPLTVTSAQKNPTAFYLCASSTRTGNEKLFFGSGTQLSVL.

V is TRBV9 and J is TRBJ2-2; D unresolved. Germline V gene sequence: CDR1 SGDLS, CDR2 YYNGEE. The CDR3 spans 13 residues. The V end was cut by 4 bases, the J end by 5 bases, with 9 bases between. CDR3 DNA sequence: TGTGCCAGCAGCCCCCGTTTGACCGGGGAGCTGTTTTTT. Protein: CASSPRLTGELFF. The variable domain in full, completed from reference TRBV9 and TRBJ2-2, reads DSGVTQTPKHLITATGQRVTLRCSPRSGDLSVYWYQQSLDQGLQFLIQYYNGEERAKGNILERFSAQQFPDLHSELNLSSLELGDSALYFCASSPRLTGELFFGEGSRLTVL.

Notes on this clone: One end of the junction varies from germline; a read error may be responsible. The CDR3 coding sequence is TGTGCCAGCAGCCAACCGGGCCAGGCCAGTGAAAAACTGGTTTTT. Translating it yields CASSQPGQASEKLVF. The chain has TRBV4-2 and TRBJ1-4; D remains unclear. This CDR3 is 15 amino acids long. Germline V gene lookup returns CDR1 LGHNA and CDR2 YNFKEQ.

This CDR3 reads CASSWGVTEAFF. DNA for the CDR3: TGTGCCAGCAGCTGGGGTGTCACTGAAGCTTTCTTT. The chain recombines TRBV5-6 with TRBJ1-1; D is unresolved. Deletions cut 3 bases from V and 4 bases from J, with 7 bases between. This CDR3 has 12 residues. Germline-derived CDR1 and CDR2 are SGHDT and YYEEEE.

As to this clone: Compared with germline, one end of the junction differs, possibly owing to a read error. The chain carries TRBV5-5 and TRBJ2-2; 9 nucleotides line up with TRBD1. The CDR3 runs 15 residues. Germline CDR1 and CDR2: SGHKS and YYEKEE (reference sequence). CDR3 nucleotides: TGTGCCAGCAGCTTTCTAGGGACAGGGACCGGGAAGCTGTTTTTT. This translates into CASSFLGTGTGKLFF.

The CDR3 loop is CASIDRDRVNYGYTF. Written as DNA, the CDR3 is TGTGCCAGCATCGATCGGGACAGGGTCAACTATGGCTACACCTTC. The genes are TRBV6-6 and TRBJ1-2; 9 bases agree with TRBD1. Germline lookup yields CDR1 MNHNY and CDR2 SVGAGI (reference sequence). This CDR3 is built from 15 residues. The V and J ends lost 7 bases and 2 bases, in that order; junction bases with no gene match: 8.

V gene TRBV5-1 combines with J gene TRBJ2-7; tentatively, D is TRBD1 (6 bases). CDR1 is SGHRS, CDR2 YFSETQ, per germline. The V and J ends lost 2 bases and 3 bases respectively, with 12 bases between them. The CDR3 is made up of 14 amino acids. CDR3 residues: CASSFNRVNYEQYF. CDR3 sequence (DNA): TGCGCCAGCAGCTTTAACAGGGTCAACTACGAGCAGTACTTC.

This sequence joins TRBV5-1 and TRBJ1-2; tentative D call: TRBD1 (5 bases). Trimming cost V 0 bases and J 7 bases, with 22 bases left between them. CDR1 SGHRS and CDR2 YFSETQ come from the germline V gene. The CDR3 runs 17 residues. CDR3 in amino acids: CASSLDQGLTLGGGYTF. The DNA for the CDR3 is TGCGCCAGCAGCTTGGACCAGGGACTAACCCTTGGGGGTGGCTACACCTTC. Using reference TRBV5-1 and TRBJ1-2 for the parts outside the CDR3, the full variable domain is KAGVTQTPRYLIKTRGQQVTLSCSPISGHRSVSWYQQTPGQGLQFLFEYFSETQRNKGNFPGRFSGRQFSNSRSEMNVSTLELGDSALYLCASSLDQGLTLGGGYTFGSGTRLTVV.

The rearrangement links TRBV29-1 to TRBJ2-3, with TRBD2 as a possible D gene (6 bases). Trimming stripped 4 bases from V and 7 bases from J, with 15 bases between. The CDR3 has 13 amino acids. Germline CDR1 SQVTM, CDR2 ANQGSEA. CDR3 region: CSVVGGDAYTQYF. The CDR3 DNA sequence: TGCAGCGTTGTAGGAGGGGATGCGTATACGCAGTATTTT.

The V gene is TRBV7-2, the J gene TRBJ2-7; possible D gene TRBD2, 5 bases. Germline V gene sequence: CDR1 SGHTA, CDR2 FQGNSA. The V end lost 2 bases, the J end lost 3 bases, and 8 bases lay between the germline ends. The CDR3 spans 13 residues. The CDR3 sequence: CASSLNGGYEQYF. CDR3 nucleotide sequence: TGTGCCAGCAGCTTAAACGGAGGCTACGAGCAGTACTTC.

This chain links TRBV2 with TRBJ1-5; no clear D. Deletions cut 5 bases from V and 3 bases from J, with 11 bases between. CDR1 and CDR2 (germline): SNHLY, FYNNEI. The length of the CDR3 is 14 residues. The CDR3, as DNA: TGTGCCAGCAGTTACGACACGGTCAATCAGCCCCAGCATTTT. Protein product: CASSYDTVNQPQHF.

The V call is TRBV12-5, the J call TRBJ1-3; weak D call: TRBD1 (5 bases). CDR3 length: 17 amino acids. Looked up from germline, CDR1 is LGHNT and CDR2 is FRNRAP. Trimming took 6 bases from V and 2 from J, leaving 20 bases between them. CDR3 DNA sequence: TGTGCTAGTGGCCTTGGAGATTACAGGCGAACTGGAAACACCATATATTTT. This encodes CASGLGDYRRTGNTIYF.

The chain links TRBV5-1 to TRBJ2-7; D is perhaps TRBD2 (6 bases). The V and J ends lost 0 bases and 6 bases respectively, with 16 bases between them. The V gene's germline CDR1 is SGHRS and CDR2 YFSETQ. This CDR3 spans 15 amino acids. CDR3 loop: CASSLAAGSGFEQYF. CDR3 sequence (DNA): TGCGCCAGCAGCTTGGCGGCGGGATCGGGCTTCGAGCAGTACTTC.

This chain joins TRBV7-2 and TRBJ1-1, with D unclear. This CDR3 comprises 13 residues. CDR1 and CDR2 from the germline V gene are SGHTA and FQGNSA. V shed 2 bases and J shed 0 bases, with 4 bases lying between them. This chain's CDR3 is CASSLFVNTEAFF. The DNA for the CDR3 is TGTGCCAGCAGCTTATTCGTGAACACTGAAGCTTTCTTT.

The chain combines TRBV4-1 with TRBJ1-2; possibly TRBD1 for D (6 bases). This CDR3 has 13 residues. Germline lookup yields CDR1 MGHRA and CDR2 YSYEKL. V was pared by 4 bases and J by 5 bases, with 11 bases between. This CDR3 reads CASSLFQGYGYTF. CDR3 bases: TGCGCCAGCAGCCTCTTCCAGGGGTATGGCTACACCTTC.

The rearrangement uses TRBV29-1 and TRBJ2-1; the match to TRBD2 covers 8 bases. Germline CDR1 SQVTM, CDR2 ANQGSEA. This CDR3 has 15 amino acids. The J segment lost 5 bases and the V segment lost 7 bases, leaving 13 bases of the junction unmatched. Here the CDR3 DNA reads TGCAGCGGTCGGGGAGGGCTAGCGGGTAACAATGAGCAGTTCTTC. Amino acids: CSGRGGLAGNNEQFF.

J is TRBJ2-7 and V is TRBV29-1, with 10 bases that match TRBD1. The germline CDR1 and CDR2 sequences are SQVTM and ANQGSEA. With V trimmed by 1 base and J by 7 bases, 4 bases remained unmatched. The CDR3 covers 13 residues. CDR3 amino acids: CSVEGQGAKEQYF. The CDR3 DNA sequence: TGCAGCGTTGAAGGACAGGGGGCTAAGGAGCAGTACTTC.

The J gene is TRBJ1-2, the V gene TRBV29-1; maybe TRBD1 (6 bases). V was shortened by 5 bases and J by 6 bases, with 7 bases between the two germline ends. The CDR3 contains 10 residues. Germline V lookup: CDR1 SQVTM, CDR2 ANQGSEA. CDR3 protein: CSVYRDGYTF. DNA for the CDR3: TGCAGCGTTTACAGGGATGGCTACACCTTC. The full variable domain, rest sourced from reference TRBV29-1 and TRBJ1-2, is SAVISQKPSRDICQRGTSLTIQCQVDSQVTMMFWYRQQPGQSLTLIATANQGSEATYESGFVIDKFPISRPNLTFSTLTVSNMSPEDSSIYLCSVYRDGYTFGSGTRLTVV.

This chain joins TRBV15 and TRBJ1-1; 8 bases align to TRBD1. There are 13 residues in the CDR3. The germline V gene encodes CDR1 LNHNV and CDR2 YYDKDF (reference sequence). Germline trimming cut 3 bases from V and 4 bases from J; bases unmatched to any gene: 1. CDR3 bases: TGTGCCACCAGCAGCACAGGGGGCACTGAAGCTTTCTTT. Protein: CATSSTGGTEAFF.

The chain employs TRBV28 and TRBJ1-5; TRBD1 might be the D (5 bases). V was cut by 7 bases and J by 9 bases, with 13 bases left in between. This CDR3 is 12 amino acids long. In germline, CDR1 is MDHEN, CDR2 SYDVKM. The CDR3 spells CASTTQRGPQHF. The CDR3 coding sequence is TGTGCCAGCACTACTCAAAGGGGGCCCCAGCATTTT.

A few counts support this clone. The rearrangement joins TRBV27 to TRBJ1-2; D perhaps matches TRBD1 (5 bases). The ends were cut back, 3 bases at V and 9 bases at J, with 20 bases in the middle. This CDR3 is 15 amino acids long. Germline assignment: CDR1 MNHEY and CDR2 SMNVEV (reference sequence). Written as DNA, the CDR3 is TGTGCCAGCAGTTTTCCCGGGACTTCTCCGCCCCGCTACACCTTC. Translating it yields CASSFPGTSPPRYTF.

This rearrangement joins TRBV5-1 to TRBJ2-3; D not resolved. Germline assignment: CDR1 SGHRS and CDR2 YFSETQ. Trimming cost V 6 bases and J 6 bases, with 20 bases left between them. The CDR3 contains 15 residues. CDR3 sequence reads: CASTDQRRGRDTQYF. The CDR3 nucleotides read TGCGCCAGCACGGACCAGAGGCGCGGCCGCGATACGCAGTATTTT.